Listed below are T cell receptor beta chains from one sample, sequenced in a study of shared clonotypes between healthy human individuals. Libraries were prepared by immunoSEQ multiplex PCR; TCRdb keeps only in-frame clonotypes and omits some of them. Of about 1 million clones in the sample, roughly 74% are singletons; the top ten hold under 0.65%. The sample consisted of memory CD4+ T cells from PBMCs. All receptors derive from a man between 18 and 35 years old in good health. Some clones in this sample may be carry-over from other donors' samples. The CDR3 runs from the conserved cysteine through the conserved F or W. The D gene is left open where the match is weak. Size tells how often a clone was seen (once, few, many) or the class of an expanded clone, and some rows leave it out.

v_call	j_call	clone_size	d_call	cdr3_aa	cdr3_nt
TRBV6-5	TRBJ1-5	NA	NA	CASSYGQSNQPQHF	TGTGCCAGCAGTTATGGTCAGAGCAATCAGCCCCAGCATTTT
TRBV5-1	TRBJ2-2	NA	TRBD2	CASSYARESAGELFF	TGCGCCAGCAGCTACGCGCGGGAGAGCGCCGGGGAGCTGTTTTTT
TRBV7-9	TRBJ1-6	NA	NA	CASSTEKALHF	TGTGCCAGCAGCACCGAAAAGGCCCTCCACTTT
TRBV6-6	TRBJ1-2	NA	NA	CASSFSSDTSNYGYTF	TGTGCCAGCAGTTTTAGCTCGGACACCTCTAACTATGGCTACACCTTC
TRBV7-2	TRBJ1-2	NA	NA	CASSLAGGGGYTF	TGTGCCAGCAGCTTAGCAGGGGGAGGAGGCTACACCTTC
TRBV30	TRBJ2-7	NA	NA	CAWRANYEQYF	TGTGCCTGGAGGGCTAACTACGAGCAGTACTTC
TRBV25-1	TRBJ1-2	few	TRBD1	CASRAGQGTYGYTF	TGTGCCAGCAGAGCGGGACAGGGGACCTATGGCTACACCTTC
TRBV4-3	TRBJ2-1	NA	TRBD2	CASSLTSGRPRGYNEQFF	TGCGCCAGCAGCCTTACTAGCGGGAGGCCACGGGGGTACAATGAGCAGTTCTTC
TRBV4-3	TRBJ2-1	NA	TRBD2	CASSQETSGNYNEQFF	TGCGCCAGCAGCCAAGAGACTAGCGGGAATTACAATGAGCAGTTCTTC
TRBV11-2	TRBJ2-7	NA	TRBD2	CASSLGLAGLYEQYF	TGTGCCAGCAGCCTGGGACTAGCGGGACTCTACGAGCAGTACTTC
TRBV7-9	TRBJ1-1	once	TRBD1	CASSLGMRQGYSEAFF	TGTGCCAGCAGCTTAGGTATGAGACAGGGGTATAGTGAAGCTTTCTTT
TRBV28	TRBJ2-5	NA	TRBD1	CASSYRRGISQETQYF	TGTGCCAGCAGTTACCGCAGGGGGATCAGCCAAGAGACCCAGTACTTC
TRBV19	TRBJ1-4	NA	TRBD1	CASSIYRGEEKLFF	TGTGCCAGTAGTATCTACAGGGGCGAGGAAAAACTGTTTTTT
TRBV2	TRBJ2-6	NA	TRBD1	CASSVGQGARSGANVLTF	TGTGCCAGCAGTGTTGGACAGGGGGCGAGATCTGGGGCCAACGTCCTGACTTTC
TRBV7-9	TRBJ1-4	NA	NA	CASSPAGVGEKLFF	TGTGCCAGCAGCCCTGCGGGGGTGGGTGAAAAACTGTTTTTT
TRBV5-6	TRBJ1-2	NA	NA	CASSLVGGPYGYTF	TGTGCCAGCAGCTTGGTCGGAGGCCCCTATGGCTACACCTTC
TRBV7-2	TRBJ2-2	NA	TRBD2	CASSLSGLAFYTGELFF	TGTGCCAGCAGCTTATCGGGACTAGCGTTTTACACCGGGGAGCTGTTTTTT
TRBV7-9	TRBJ2-7	NA	NA	CASSRGPSSSYEQYF	TGTGCCAGCAGCCGGGGCCCGTCCAGCTCCTACGAGCAGTACTTC
TRBV7-9	TRBJ2-6	NA	TRBD1	CASSLGQGSGANVLTF	TGTGCCAGCAGCTTGGGACAGGGGTCCGGGGCCAACGTCCTGACTTTC
TRBV7-3	TRBJ2-3	NA	TRBD2	CASSLSLAGTDTQYF	TGTGCCAGCAGCTTAAGTCTAGCGGGCACAGATACGCAGTATTTT
TRBV6-5	TRBJ2-5	once	NA	CASSSLFLETQYF	TGTGCCAGCAGTTCCCTCTTCTTGGAGACCCAGTACTTC